The text below deals with one TCR beta chain. The specificity of this receptor is unknown. This sample was sequenced with a NextSeq 550. The Human TCR Profiling Kit (MiLaboratory) was used to prepare UMI-labeled 5' RACE TRB cDNA libraries. The full amount of extracted RNA was used for cDNA synthesis, and the full amount of resulting cDNA was used for PCR amplification. Libraries were prepared in parallel with an identical number of PCR cycles. Per the source publication's procedure: With a minimum of two reads required per UMI, MIGEC and MiXCR pulled out about 50,000 +/- 10,000 unique UMI-labeled TRB cDNA molecules from each library. On average, each library contained approximately 40,000 +/- 10,000 functional in-frame TRB CDR3 nucleotide clonotypes without stop codons. After each sample was downsampled to 5000 UMI-labeled TRB molecules, VDJtools was used to calculate diversity metrics such as normalized Shannon-Wiener and Chao1. VDJtools computed clonotype-size-weighted physicochemical properties of the central five CDR3 residues: interaction energy, strength, volume and Kidera factor 4. After the reads were reprocessed by TCRdb, one entry was made per CDR3 protein sequence, with no DNA. The V and J calls here are based on TCRdb, not the publication. The table for this sample records 150,000 or so distinct CDR3 sequences. The top ten clonotypes cover approximately 0.28% of the sample.

These data originate in a study of CXCR3-negative and CXCR3-positive naive CD8 T cells (dated by TCRdb to between 2019 and 2020). Looking at the study overall: About 135 million TRB reads were obtained in total, roughly 1.5 +/- 0.3 million reads per library. Diversity and physicochemical repertoire analyses covered some ten donors pooled from two independent experiments. Naive subsets from about 5 donors and memory cells from 3 donors were included in the TRBV-TRBJ cluster analysis.

The full study reports these points: Because surface CD5, which is linked to self-reactivity in mice, was comparable between the naive subsets, TCR interaction strength was also inferred from the physicochemical properties of TRB CDR3s. Repertoire diversity was comparably high in both naive subsets but much lower in memory CD8+ T cells. Within the same donor, TRBV-TRBJ usage looked similar between naive CXCR3-negative and CXCR3-positive cells, but memory cells had distinct patterns. Compared with CXCR3-negative naive cells, CXCR3-positive naive cells had TRB CDR3s with higher hydrophobicity (lower Kidera factor 4), lower energy, and higher strength and volume indices. Because CXCR3 expression was partially decreased after cryopreservation, freshly isolated PBMCs were used for most assays.

The germline V gene sets CDR1 to MGHRA and CDR2 to YSYEKL. The CDR3 starts with the cysteine, ends with the phenylalanine, and has 17 residues. The DNA sequence is not available. For each CD8+ T cell subset, flow sorting was done in triplicate, and around 300,000 cells per subset went directly into RLT lysis buffer. To keep memory contaminants out, a stringent definition of naive CD8+ T cells was applied: CD45RO-CCR7+CD27+CD95-. Peripheral blood mononuclear cells were isolated from buffy coats using standard density gradient centrifugation. A FACSAria III was used to flow-sort naive CXCR3-negative and CXCR3-positive CD8+ T cells. Total RNA was extracted from sorted cells using an RNeasy Mini Kit.

The sequenced sample consisted of naive CXCR3+ CD8+ T cells from blood. The cell subset or site label of this sample denotes: CD45RO-CCR7+CD27+CD95- naive CD8+ T cells expressing CXCR3 (TNR3+). The rearrangement combines TRBV4-1 with TRBJ1-2. The sequence came from a human donor in good health. Some clones in this sample may be carry-over from other donors' samples. The CDR3 is CASSQDGFGSTNYGYTF.